This entry lists 27 T cell receptor beta chains sequenced from one sample in a study of blood T cell repertoires in COVID-19. Using immunoSEQ multiplex PCR, the repertoire was profiled, and TCRdb retains in-frame clones only, with some absent. Of more than 150,000 clones listed, around 80% are singletons. The sequenced sample consisted of peripheral blood. The origin of the receptors is a man between 25 and 39 years old with active or convalescent COVID-19.

V and J are TRBV2 and TRBJ2-7; 12 bases map to TRBD2. CDR3 length: 14 residues. The junction had 5 bases not matched to a gene; V was cut back by 5 bases and J by 6 bases. Germline CDR1 reads SNHLY; CDR2 reads FYNNEI. CDR3 in amino acids: CASSNGLAGIEQYV. For the CDR3, the DNA is TGTGCCAGCAGTAACGGACTAGCGGGGATCGAGCAGTACGTC.

CDR3 nucleotides: TGTGCCAGCAGCATGACAGGAACGAGGGGAAACACCATATATTTT. It is translated as CASSMTGTRGNTIYF. The chain is built from TRBV6-5 and TRBJ1-3, with D tentatively TRBD1 (6 bases). Deletions cut 6 bases from V and 4 bases from J, with 16 bases between. Germline CDR1 reads MNHEY; CDR2 reads SVGAGI. The CDR3 consists of 15 residues.

The chain combines TRBV27 with TRBJ2-1; 8 bases are a match to TRBD2. The trim removed 4 bases at V and 7 bases at J, leaving 15 bases unmatched. Germline V gene sequence: CDR1 MNHEY, CDR2 SMNVEV (reference sequence). CDR3 length equals 17 residues. This chain's CDR3 is CASSSPSLRGGRNEQFF. The CDR3 nucleotides read TGTGCCAGCAGTTCTCCCAGTCTCCGGGGGGGCCGGAATGAGCAGTTCTTC.

The J gene is TRBJ1-3, the V gene TRBV11-3, with D tentatively TRBD1 (5 bases). The ends were cut back, 1 base at V and 0 bases at J, with 10 bases in the middle. Germline V lookup: CDR1 SGHNT, CDR2 YENEEA. The CDR3 contains 16 residues. The CDR3: CASSLGFGGSGNTIYF. The CDR3 coding sequence is TGTGCCAGCAGCTTAGGTTTCGGGGGCTCTGGAAACACCATATATTTT.

This clone was observed a handful of times. The J gene is TRBJ1-1, the V gene TRBV3-1 (or the pseudogene TRBV3-2), with TRBD1 identical over 7 bases. In germline, CDR1 is LGHDT, CDR2 YNNKEL (reference sequence). This CDR3 has 19 amino acids. V shed 1 base, J shed 0 bases, and the junction held 14 bases outside the gene matches. The CDR3 nucleotides read TGTGCCAGCAGCCAAGCCCACCCGGGACAGCTACTGATGAACACTGAAGCTTTCTTT. This gives the protein CASSQAHPGQLLMNTEAFF.

This sequence joins TRBV5-1 and TRBJ2-7; D unclear. Trimming cost V 3 bases and J 0 bases, with 10 bases left between them. The CDR3 totals 14 residues. Germline assignment: CDR1 SGHRS and CDR2 YFSETQ. As DNA, the CDR3 is TGCGCCAGCAGCTCCTCCGCGGCCTCCTACGAGCAGTACTTC. Translated: CASSSSAASYEQYF.

The rearrangement joins TRBV13 to TRBJ2-3; the match to TRBD2 covers 14 bases. The V segment lost 6 bases and the J segment 4 bases; nucleotides outside the gene matches: 6. The CDR3 contains 16 residues. In germline, CDR1 is PRHDT, CDR2 FYEKMQ (reference sequence). CDR3 DNA: TGTGCCAGCAGTTCGGGACTAGCGGGGGACCCAGATACGCAGTATTTT. Translating it yields CASSSGLAGDPDTQYF. Using reference TRBV13 and TRBJ2-3 for the parts outside the CDR3, the full variable domain is AAGVIQSPRHLIKEKRETATLKCYPIPRHDTVYWYQQGPGQDPQFLISFYEKMQSDKGSIPDRFSAQQFSDYHSELNMSSLELGDSALYFCASSSGLAGDPDTQYFGPGTRLTVL.

This chain uses TRBV2 with TRBJ2-1, with D maybe TRBD1 (8 bases). Trimming took off 4 bases at V and 10 bases at J, with 17 bases between the two ends. The CDR3 is 14 residues long. Germline assignment: CDR1 SNHLY and CDR2 FYNNEI. CDR3 amino acids: CASSVRHRGGEQFF. CDR3 DNA: TGTGCCAGCAGTGTACGTCACAGGGGGGGGGAGCAGTTCTTC.

The CDR3 DNA reads TGTGCCAGTAGTTTGTCCCTGGGCCGAGCTAACTATGGCTACACCTTC. The encoded protein is CASSLSLGRANYGYTF. The V gene is TRBV19, the J gene TRBJ1-2; D is ambiguous. The germline CDR1 and CDR2 sequences are LNHDA and SQIVND (reference sequence). The CDR3 runs 16 residues. Trimming took 5 bases from V and 0 from J, leaving 16 bases between them.

This clone was observed a single time. V usage is TRBV10-3 and J usage is TRBJ1-5; no clear D gene. Looked up from germline, CDR1 is ENHRY and CDR2 is SYGVKD. There are 15 residues in the CDR3. Trimming left V 4 bases short and J 2 bases short, with 12 bases between. The CDR3: CAISGQDGGNQPQHF. The CDR3, as DNA: TGTGCCATCAGTGGGCAGGATGGCGGCAATCAGCCCCAGCATTTT.

The J gene is TRBJ2-7, the V gene TRBV6-1; TRBD2 is a possible D gene (7 bases). Germline CDR1 MNHNS, CDR2 SASEGT. The length of the CDR3 is 17 residues. V lost 4 bases to trimming and J lost 0 bases, with 19 bases between them. Here the CDR3 DNA reads TGTGCCAGCAGTGCCTATAAGGGGGAGGGGTACTCCTACGAGCAGTACGTC. Protein product: CASSAYKGEGYSYEQYV.

V usage is TRBV6-4 and J usage is TRBJ2-3, with 10 bases lining up with TRBD2. Germline CDR1 MRHNA, CDR2 SNTAGT. Losses at the gene ends were 2 bases for V and 7 bases for J; bases not matched to a gene: 6. The CDR3 loop spans 15 amino acids. CDR3 nucleotides: TGTGCCAGCAGTGACAGCGGGGGGGCCTCGAATACGCAGTATTTT. Translation gives CASSDSGGASNTQYF.

V and J are TRBV9 and TRBJ2-5, with TRBD2 matching 14 bases. Germline V lookup: CDR1 SGDLS, CDR2 YYNGEE. The CDR3 covers 17 residues. The V gene end was trimmed by 4 bases and the J gene end by 3 bases; junction bases not matched to a gene: 8. CDR3 bases: TGTGCCAGCAGCCCCCGACTAGCGGGGGGGTTGGAAGAGACCCAGTACTTC. Its protein product is CASSPRLAGGLEETQYF.

The chain is built from TRBV11-2 and TRBJ2-7; D is possibly TRBD1 (5 bases). This CDR3 has 14 residues. V lost 1 base and J 3 bases, leaving 10 bases between the germline ends. Germline CDR1 and CDR2: SGHAT and FQNNGV. The CDR3 DNA is TGTGCCAGCAGCTTAGTAGGCAGGGTCTACGAGCAGTACGTC. Protein product: CASSLVGRVYEQYV.

This clone was seen only once. The V and J genes are TRBV10-3 and TRBJ1-5, with a tentative D call TRBD1 (6 bases). The CDR3 sequence is 16 residues long. The germline gives CDR1 ENHRY, CDR2 SYGVKD. V was shortened by 4 bases and J by 1 base, with 14 bases between the two germline ends. Here the CDR3 reads CAISAQGSRSNQPQHF. Here the CDR3 DNA reads TGTGCCATCAGTGCGCAGGGGTCGAGGAGCAATCAGCCCCAGCATTTT.

The chain combines TRBV7-8 with TRBJ2-5; 9 positions match TRBD2. Per germline, CDR1 SGHVS and CDR2 FQNEAQ. This CDR3 has 18 residues. With V trimmed by 2 bases and J by 6 bases, 16 bases remained unmatched. CDR3 DNA sequence: TGTGCCAGCAGCTTAATCCATCGGGTAGCGGGAGTGGGCCAGACCCAGTACTTC. It encodes CASSLIHRVAGVGQTQYF. The whole variable domain, filled in from reference TRBV7-8 and TRBJ2-5, reads GAGVSQSPRYKVAKRGQDVALRCDPISGHVSLFWYQQALGQGPEFLTYFQNEAQLDKSGLPSDRFFAERPEGSVSTLKIQRTQQEDSAVYLCASSLIHRVAGVGQTQYFGPGTRLLVL.

This clone was recorded a few times. This chain joins TRBV9 and TRBJ2-7, with a possible D match to TRBD1 (5 bases). The CDR3 extends over 15 amino acids. The germline gives CDR1 SGDLS, CDR2 YYNGEE. V was trimmed by 0 bases and J by 5 bases, leaving 15 bases between them. CDR3 sequence reads: CASSVEGAPANEQYF. The CDR3 DNA reads as TGTGCCAGCAGCGTAGAAGGGGCTCCGGCCAACGAGCAGTACTTC.

The DNA of the CDR3 is TGTGCCAGCAGTTATCTAGTCGATGAGCAGTTCTTC. As protein: CASSYLVDEQFF. V gene TRBV6-2 or TRBV6-3 combines with J gene TRBJ2-1; no firm D call. The CDR3 loop spans 12 amino acids. Germline V CDR1 and CDR2: MNHEY, SVGEGT. Trimming took off 3 bases at V and 8 bases at J, with 8 bases between the two ends.

The CDR3 protein is CASSVGAVLGDQPQHF. CDR3 nucleotide sequence: TGTGCCAGCAGCGTAGGGGCGGTTTTAGGGGATCAGCCCCAGCATTTT. The V call is TRBV9, the J call TRBJ1-5; maybe TRBD1 (5 bases). The V gene lost 0 bases and the J gene lost 5 bases, with 15 bases spanning the gap. This CDR3 region has 16 residues. The germline CDR1 and CDR2 sequences are SGDLS and YYNGEE.

The rearrangement uses TRBV7-9 and TRBJ2-6; D not certain. The CDR3 covers 15 residues. Germline CDR1 and CDR2: SEHNR and FQNEAQ (reference sequence). V was trimmed by 3 bases and J by 0 bases, leaving 6 bases between them. The CDR3 here is CASSFTGSGANVLTF. For the CDR3, the DNA is TGTGCCAGCAGCTTTACGGGCTCTGGGGCCAACGTCCTGACTTTC.

The chain recombines TRBV5-6 with TRBJ1-4; 8 bases fit TRBD1. The CDR3 sequence is 18 residues long. The V segment lost 3 bases and the J segment 7 bases; nucleotides outside the gene matches: 17. Germline V CDR1 and CDR2: SGHDT, YYEEEE. The CDR3, as DNA: TGTGCCAGCAGCTCCTGGACCAGGGGGCTCATTTTGGGTGAAAAACTGTTTTTT. Its protein product is CASSSWTRGLILGEKLFF.

This clone was detected only a few times. The chain recombines TRBV6-6 with TRBJ2-2, with 8 bases fitting TRBD2. In germline, CDR1 is MNHNY, CDR2 SVGAGI (reference sequence). V was clipped by 6 bases and J by 3 bases; unmatched bases: 24. The CDR3 is 21 residues long. CDR3 in amino acids: CASSRSGLLKPGGAYTGELFF. CDR3 coding DNA: TGTGCCAGCAGCCGTTCCGGGCTCTTAAAACCCGGGGGGGCCTACACCGGGGAGCTGTTTTTT.

The chain links TRBV6-2 or TRBV6-3 to TRBJ2-1, with 13 bases aligning to TRBD2. The CDR3 sequence is 16 residues long. The trim removed 5 bases at V and 4 bases at J, leaving 5 bases unmatched. Germline V gene sequence: CDR1 MNHEY, CDR2 SVGEGT. The CDR3 nucleotides read TGTGCCAGCAGTATATGGACTAGCGGGGGATACAATGAGCAGTTCTTC. The encoded protein is CASSIWTSGGYNEQFF.

V gene TRBV30 combines with J gene TRBJ1-3, with 7 bases lining up with TRBD1. V lost 8 bases, J lost 0 bases, and 16 bases stayed unmatched. This CDR3 is 17 amino acids long. In germline, CDR1 is GTSNPN, CDR2 SVGIG (reference sequence). Here the CDR3 DNA reads TGTGCCACCTCACTCCTACAGGGGTTGATCTCTGGAAACACCATATATTTT. Protein sequence: CATSLLQGLISGNTIYF.

This clone was seen just once. This chain joins TRBV7-3 and TRBJ1-5; D gene unclear. The CDR3 is 13 residues long. V shed 5 bases and J shed 6 bases, with 11 bases lying between them. Germline assignment: CDR1 SGHTA and CDR2 FQGTGA. The CDR3 DNA follows: TGTGCCAGCAGCCGAGATAATAGTCAGCCCCAGCATTTT. Translating gives CASSRDNSQPQHF. The whole variable domain, filled in from reference TRBV7-3 and TRBJ1-5, reads GAGVSQTPSNKVTEKGKYVELRCDPISGHTALYWYRQSLGQGPEFLIYFQGTGAADDSGLPNDRFFAVRPEGSVSTLKIQRTERGDSAVYLCASSRDNSQPQHFGDGTRLSIL.

V and J are TRBV7-2 and TRBJ2-1, with TRBD2 as a possible D gene (6 bases). This CDR3 is built from 17 residues. Trimming cost V 1 base and J 0 bases, with 13 bases left between them. Germline CDR1 reads SGHTA; CDR2 reads FQGNSA. The CDR3 region is CASSLGGGASSYNEQFF. The CDR3 coding sequence is TGTGCCAGCAGCTTAGGCGGCGGGGCTTCCTCCTACAATGAGCAGTTCTTC. Full variable domain (rest looked up from reference TRBV7-2 and TRBJ2-1): GAGVSQSPSNKVTEKGKDVELRCDPISGHTALYWYRQSLGQGLEFLIYFQGNSAPDKSGLPSDRFSAERTGGSVSTLTIQRTQQEDSAVYLCASSLGGGASSYNEQFFGPGTRLTVL.

The count of this clone is one. The V and J genes are TRBV19 and TRBJ2-1; 9 positions agree with TRBD2. In germline, CDR1 is LNHDA, CDR2 SQIVND (reference sequence). Trimming cost V 1 base and J 3 bases; bases outside gene matches: 4. The CDR3 loop spans 16 amino acids. The CDR3 nucleotides read TGTGCCAGTAGTATAGGGGTTAGCGGGAGCTACAATGAGCAGTTCTTC. Protein product: CASSIGVSGSYNEQFF.